This passage covers 21 T cell receptor beta chains from one sample sequenced in a study of T cell responses to AZD1222 COVID-19 vaccine. Some clones are missing from TCRdb's copy, which holds only in-frame ones; the method was immunoSEQ multiplex PCR. The data hold about 94,000 clones, with roughly 84% observed a single time. The sample here was peripheral blood, taken on day 0 of AZD1222 vaccination. These receptors came from an adult in good health.

This clone was observed a single time. This chain uses TRBV25-1 with TRBJ2-2, with D unresolved. The CDR3 consists of 12 residues. Germline loops: CDR1 MGHDK, CDR2 SYGVNS. The V end lost 9 bases, the J end lost 6 bases, and 11 bases lay between the germline ends. CDR3 residues: CASLDEAGELFF. The CDR3 coding sequence is TGTGCCAGTTTAGATGAGGCCGGGGAGCTGTTTTTT.

The V call is TRBV28, the J call TRBJ1-5, with D possibly being TRBD1 (6 bases). The CDR3 contains 15 residues. With 6 bases removed from V and 6 bases from J, the gap between germline ends came to 18 bases. Per the germline V gene, CDR1 is MDHEN and CDR2 is SYDVKM. The CDR3 is CASRNGGRVSQPQHF. The CDR3 DNA reads TGTGCCAGCAGGAATGGGGGGCGCGTTTCTCAGCCCCAGCATTTT.

V and J are TRBV5-4 and TRBJ2-7, with 11 positions matching TRBD1. Germline values: CDR1 SGHNT, CDR2 YYREEE (reference sequence). The CDR3 sequence is 16 residues long. Trimming removed 0 bases from V and 4 bases from J; junction bases left unmatched: 6. The CDR3 region is CASSLGVRDRGYEQYF. The CDR3 region has the DNA TGTGCCAGCAGCTTGGGGGTCCGGGACAGGGGGTACGAGCAGTACTTC.

CDR3 nucleotide sequence: TGTGCCAGCTCACCACCGGTCGCAGGGTACGGGGGCGAGCAGTACTTC. This translates into CASSPPVAGYGGEQYF. The J gene is TRBJ2-7, the V gene TRBV18; D might be TRBD2 (6 bases). The CDR3 spans 16 residues. Trimming took off 0 bases at V and 6 bases at J, with 18 bases between the two ends. CDR1 is KGHSH, CDR2 LQKENI, per germline. The full variable domain, rest sourced from reference TRBV18 and TRBJ2-7, is NAGVMQNPRHLVRRRGQEARLRCSPMKGHSHVYWYRQLPEEGLKFMVYLQKENIIDESGMPKERFSAEFPKEGPSILRIQQVVRGDSAAYFCASSPPVAGYGGEQYFGPGTRLTVT.

The genes are TRBV28 and TRBJ1-5; D not resolved. This CDR3 has 15 amino acids. Germline V gene sequence: CDR1 MDHEN, CDR2 SYDVKM. V was clipped by 1 base and J by 7 bases, with 14 bases between them. The CDR3 region is CASSLSGGLGQPQHF. For the CDR3, the DNA is TGTGCCAGCAGTTTATCAGGAGGGCTAGGGCAGCCCCAGCATTTT.

V is TRBV5-4 and J is TRBJ1-1, with D possibly matching TRBD1 (5 bases). CDR1 and CDR2 (germline): SGHNT, YYREEE (reference sequence). V lost 1 base to trimming and J lost 4 bases, with 14 bases between them. CDR3 length: 15 residues. In nucleotides, the CDR3 is TGTGCCAGCAGCTTGCCGGGACCAAGGGGCACTGAAGCTTTCTTT. Its translation: CASSLPGPRGTEAFF.

This sequence joins TRBV12-5 and TRBJ2-3; 16 nucleotides align to TRBD2. The ends lost 7 bases at V and 4 bases at J; junction bases unmatched: 5. Germline loops: CDR1 LGHNT, CDR2 FRNRAP. The length of the CDR3 is 16 residues. CDR3 region: CASAPGLAGGPDTQYF. As DNA, the CDR3 is TGTGCTAGTGCTCCGGGACTAGCGGGGGGGCCAGATACGCAGTATTTT.

This clone was seen only once. The rearrangement links TRBV27 to TRBJ1-5; D call uncertain. In germline, CDR1 is MNHEY, CDR2 SMNVEV (reference sequence). Trimming removed 6 bases from V and 4 bases from J, with 10 bases in between. The CDR3 length is 13 residues. In DNA form, the CDR3 reads TGTGCCAGCAGGACCGGGGAGAATCAGCCCCAGCATTTT. This codes for CASRTGENQPQHF.

The chain couples TRBV9 to TRBJ2-3; 7 positions agree with TRBD2. CDR3 length: 16 amino acids. Germline V gives CDR1 SGDLS, CDR2 YYNGEE. V lost 1 base, J lost 3 bases, and 8 bases stayed unmatched. The CDR3 spells CASSVRLWGGTDTQYF. The CDR3 region has the DNA TGTGCCAGCAGCGTACGCCTTTGGGGGGGGACAGATACGCAGTATTTT.

The V and J genes are TRBV10-3 and TRBJ1-4; the D is unclear. This CDR3 is built from 15 residues. V lost 6 bases, J lost 4 bases, and 15 bases lay in between. Germline CDR1 ENHRY, CDR2 SYGVKD. This chain's CDR3 is CAIRDEGRVNEKLFF. CDR3 in DNA: TGTGCCATCAGGGACGAGGGAAGGGTTAATGAAAAACTGTTTTTT.

This chain links TRBV30 with TRBJ2-7; possibly TRBD1 for D (6 bases). Germline V gives CDR1 GTSNPN, CDR2 SVGIG (reference sequence). V lost 6 bases and J lost 5, with 17 bases in between. The CDR3 runs to 13 residues. The CDR3 sequence: CACPTQGSHEQYF. CDR3 DNA: TGTGCCTGCCCGACCCAGGGGAGTCACGAGCAGTACTTC.

The genes are TRBV12-3 or TRBV12-4 and TRBJ1-1, with 10 bases aligning to TRBD1. The V gene end was trimmed by 6 bases and the J gene end by 6 bases; junction bases not matched to a gene: 4. This CDR3 has 13 residues. In DNA form, the CDR3 reads TGTGCCAGCAGCCTTGGACAGGGGGCTGAAGCTTTCTTT. This encodes CASSLGQGAEAFF.

This chain joins TRBV6-5 and TRBJ2-3; D call uncertain. Germline V gives CDR1 MNHEY, CDR2 SVGAGI. The length of the CDR3 is 13 residues. V gave up 4 bases and J gave up 5 bases, with 10 bases separating them. CDR3 in DNA: TGTGCCAGCAGTTCCAGACTGAGAGATACGCAGTATTTT. This sequence encodes CASSSRLRDTQYF.

The CDR3 nucleotides read TGTGCCAGCAGTGAAGGGCCAGGGGGCAGGTCAGGAGCTTTCTTT. Translating it yields CASSEGPGGRSGAFF. The V gene is TRBV6-1, the J gene TRBJ1-1; TRBD1 matches at 8 bases. After removal of 1 base from V and 10 bases from J, the junction contained 11 bases not matched to a gene. The germline V gene has CDR1 MNHNS and CDR2 SASEGT. The CDR3 totals 15 residues.

The rearrangement uses TRBV5-1 and TRBJ1-2; no firm D call. V shed 7 bases and J shed 6 bases, with 13 bases lying between them. Germline V gives CDR1 SGHRS, CDR2 YFSETQ. This CDR3 has 12 residues. The CDR3 nucleotides are TGCGCCAGCTCCCTTGAGAGGAATGGCTACACCTTC. This gives the protein CASSLERNGYTF.

This clone was seen a handful of times. The J gene is TRBJ1-4, the V gene TRBV6-5; tentative D call: TRBD1 (5 bases). The CDR3 runs to 14 residues. With 6 bases removed from V and 3 bases from J, the gap between germline ends came to 11 bases. Germline V CDR1 and CDR2: MNHEY, SVGAGI. CDR3 residues: CASRHRTPNEKLFF. For the CDR3, the DNA is TGTGCCAGCAGGCACAGGACCCCTAATGAAAAACTGTTTTTT.

The chain couples TRBV10-2 to TRBJ2-7; no firm D call. V was clipped by 6 bases and J by 2 bases, with 17 bases between them. Germline V gene sequence: CDR1 WSHSY, CDR2 SAAADI. The CDR3 contains 15 residues. The CDR3 reads CASREAGGIAYEQYF. The CDR3 DNA reads as TGCGCCAGCAGAGAGGCAGGCGGAATTGCCTACGAGCAGTACTTC.

The genes are TRBV7-2 and TRBJ1-1; D is unresolved. The CDR3 extends over 8 amino acids. Germline V gives CDR1 SGHTA, CDR2 FQGNSA. Trimming took off 10 bases at V and 9 bases at J, with 6 bases between the two ends. In DNA form, the CDR3 reads TGTGCCAACCGAAAAGCTTTCTTT. Protein sequence: CANRKAFF.

The V gene is TRBV7-2, the J gene TRBJ2-2; no firm D call. Trimming shortened V by 7 bases and J by 1 base, and 13 bases separated the two germline ends. CDR3 length: 15 residues. CDR1 and CDR2 from the germline V gene are SGHTA and FQGNSA. DNA for the CDR3: TGTGCCAGCATCTATGAGGCAGGGAACACCGGGGAGCTGTTTTTT. Its protein is CASIYEAGNTGELFF.

The V call is TRBV6-5, the J call TRBJ1-1, with 10 bases that match TRBD1. CDR1 is MNHEY and CDR2 is SVGAGI in the germline V gene. J lost 4 bases, V lost 8 bases, and 7 bases had no gene match. This CDR3 is built from 14 residues. CDR3 in DNA: TGTGCCAGCGGGGGGACAGGGGCCGGCACTGAAGCTTTCTTT. Amino acid sequence: CASGGTGAGTEAFF.

The chain carries TRBV5-4 and TRBJ1-4, with 9 positions matching TRBD1. The junction had 4 bases not matched to a gene; V was cut back by 2 bases and J by 2 bases. CDR3 length: 16 residues. Germline lookup yields CDR1 SGHNT and CDR2 YYREEE (reference sequence). Here the CDR3 DNA reads TGTGCCAGCAGCTTACAGGGGGCTGGCACTAATGAAAAACTGTTTTTT. Translated: CASSLQGAGTNEKLFF.